The present T cell receptor beta chain was sequenced within a study of blood T cell repertoires in COVID-19. Background on the study: From T cells, B-cell-depleted T cells, or PBMCs came the material, which was cDNA or gDNA.

The germline gives CDR1 SGDLS, CDR2 YYNGEE. V was trimmed by 0 bases and J by 2 bases, leaving 9 bases between them. This CDR3 spans 14 amino acids. This clone was seen a single time. Sequenced by immunoSEQ multiplex PCR; TCRdb stores in-frame clones only, minus some. The sample has approximately 230,000 clones; roughly 88% are singletons. Recruits, aged roughly 18 to 90 years, lived in about two dozen US areas. The chain links TRBV9 to TRBJ2-7, with a weak D call TRBD1 (6 bases). This TCR derives from a woman aged 50 to 65 with acute COVID-19. The sequencing input was PBMCs or T cells enriched from blood (not recorded which). The CDR3 bases are TGTGCCAGCAGCGTAGGGCAGGGGCCCTACGAGCAGTACTTC. Amino acid sequence: CASSVGQGPYEQYF.